This entry features one TCR beta chain sequence. Its target is unknown. This sample was taken from a study of cytomegalovirus exposure and HLA in healthy donors. Whole-study context: Earlier work reported 110 million or so unique TCR beta sequences from about 179 million T cells. General study results and limits: In a later analysis, CMV-associated beta chains were mostly HLA-associated, it appeared. Several V segments, TRBV6-2 and TRBV6-3 among them, could not be told apart and were dropped. One later analysis reportedly identified an Asian-associated ancestry cluster that showed fewer N-insertions than the roughly 700-donor mean.

PCR used 60 Vbeta primers and 13 Jbeta primers. The repertoire was sequenced with immunoSEQ multiplex PCR; TCRdb's copy has only in-frame clones and lacks some. The sample has some 140,000 clones; 60% to 80% are singletons. This CDR3 spans 17 amino acids. The germline gives CDR1 SGHVS, CDR2 FQNEAQ. Trimming removed 5 bases from V and 3 bases from J, with 22 bases in between. V is TRBV7-8 and J is TRBJ2-5; D is perhaps TRBD1 (6 bases). This TCR derives from a young man in good health and CMV-seronegative. Input material: PBMCs. The CDR3 DNA reads as TGTGCCAGCAGCCTGCCCTCCCCCACAGGGCACGAAGAGACCCAGTACTTC. This gives the protein CASSLPSPTGHEETQYF. Complete variable domain (other parts from reference TRBV7-8 and TRBJ2-5): GAGVSQSPRYKVAKRGQDVALRCDPISGHVSLFWYQQALGQGPEFLTYFQNEAQLDKSGLPSDRFFAERPEGSVSTLKIQRTQQEDSAVYLCASSLPSPTGHEETQYFGPGTRLLVL.